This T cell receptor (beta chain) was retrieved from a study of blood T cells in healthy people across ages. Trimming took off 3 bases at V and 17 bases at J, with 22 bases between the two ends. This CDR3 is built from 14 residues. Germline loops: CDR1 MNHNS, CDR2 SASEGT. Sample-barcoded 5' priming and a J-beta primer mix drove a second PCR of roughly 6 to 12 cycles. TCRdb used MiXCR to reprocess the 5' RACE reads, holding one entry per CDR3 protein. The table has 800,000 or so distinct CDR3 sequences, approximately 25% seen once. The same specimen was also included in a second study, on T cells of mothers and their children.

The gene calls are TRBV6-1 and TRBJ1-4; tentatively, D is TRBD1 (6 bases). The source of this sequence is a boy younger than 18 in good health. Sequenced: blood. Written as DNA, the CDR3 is TGTGCCAGCAGTGAGGACAGTTACGGCCCTTCCGCCTTTTTT. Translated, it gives CASSEDSYGPSAFF.